This T cell receptor (beta chain) was obtained from a study of control samples from healthy donors and cancer patients (dated by TCRdb to 2019 to 2021). Receptors were amplified or captured by the immunoSEQ multiplex PCR assay. TCRdb took this table from immuneACCESS and kept in-frame rearrangements with V and J called. Such tables lack part of the clones; where checked against another copy, unresolved V genes explain under half of the gap, and the rest is unexplained. The sample records hundreds of thousands of clones, roughly 90% of which are singletons. Around 6.5% of the sample belongs to the ten largest clones. V gives up 1 base and J gives up 1 base, and the segment between their germline ends measures 10 bases. The CDR3 spans 14 residues, from the cysteine through the phenylalanine. Kept here is only the CDR3 DNA, which spans 42 bases and is read in frame from base 1. Taken from the germline V gene (reference sequence), the CDR1 and CDR2 loops are GTSNPN and SVGIG.

For this clone: Its antigen is not yet known. No base qualities exist here, and no much larger clone lies one base off it.

Sequencing input: PBMCs. Recombination linked TRBV30 to TRBJ1-2; TRBD1 is perhaps the D gene, given 5 matching bases. The TCR was taken from a man between 40 and 49 years old with head and neck cancer. The base sequence is TGTGCCTGGAGTGGGGCAGGGCATAACTATGGCTACACCTTC. Its protein is CAWSGAGHNYGYTF.